This T cell receptor beta chain was sequenced for a study of CD8 T cells in Susac syndrome. Per germline, CDR1 MNHEY and CDR2 SMNVEV (reference sequence). CDR3 length: 17 amino acids. The V segment lost 0 bases and the J segment 7 bases; nucleotides outside the gene matches: 10. cDNA came from roughly 0.5 to 1 ug RNA primed by random hexamers. TCRdb re-analysed the immunoSEQ multiplex PCR reads in MiXCR, keeping a single row per CDR3 protein. The top ten hold about 0.22% of the sample, which has about 300,000 distinct CDR3 sequences, over 75% seen once. Material for sequencing was CD8+ T cells from PBMCs. The clonotype was recovered from a human donor with multiple sclerosis. The chain recombines TRBV27 with TRBJ2-2, with TRBD2 matching 8 bases. The CDR3 DNA sequence: TGTGCCAGCAGTTTATCGATCGGGCGGGAGGTTGTCGGGGAGCTGTTTTTT. This codes for CASSLSIGREVVGELFF.